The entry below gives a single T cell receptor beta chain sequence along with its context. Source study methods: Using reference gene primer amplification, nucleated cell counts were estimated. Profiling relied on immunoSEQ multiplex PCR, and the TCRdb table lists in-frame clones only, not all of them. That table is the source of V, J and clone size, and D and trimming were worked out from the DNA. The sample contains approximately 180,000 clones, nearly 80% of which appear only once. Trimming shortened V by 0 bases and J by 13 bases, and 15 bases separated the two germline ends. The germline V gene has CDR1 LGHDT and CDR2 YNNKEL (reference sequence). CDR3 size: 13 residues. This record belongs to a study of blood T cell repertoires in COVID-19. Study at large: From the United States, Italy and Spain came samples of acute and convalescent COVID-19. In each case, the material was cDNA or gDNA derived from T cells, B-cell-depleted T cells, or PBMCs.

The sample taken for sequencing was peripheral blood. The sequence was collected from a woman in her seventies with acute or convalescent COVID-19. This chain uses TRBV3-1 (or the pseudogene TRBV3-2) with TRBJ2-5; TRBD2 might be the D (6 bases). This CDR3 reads CASSQERVTRGYF. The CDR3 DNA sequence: TGTGCCAGCAGCCAAGAGAGGGTCACGCGGGGGTACTTC.